This T cell receptor (beta chain) was profiled in a study of shared T cell receptors in the human thymus. Per the germline V gene, CDR1 is LNHDA and CDR2 is SQIVND (reference sequence). V was clipped by 3 bases and J by 3 bases; unmatched bases: 1. There are 14 residues in the CDR3. Clones were read by immunoSEQ multiplex PCR, and TCRdb kept only the in-frame ones, dropping some. This table holds hundreds of thousands of clones, roughly 90% found once. This sample also belongs to another study, concerning human thymus T cells. In that study: Infants, healthy and Finnish, who were having corrective surgery for congenital heart defects served as donors. Corrective cardiac surgery supplied the resected thymus tissue. Thymic as well as blood repertoires seemed to favor certain V and J genes unevenly. Related research has reported that thymic repertoires overlap highly among unrelated individuals.

Sequencing was carried out using thymocytes. The source of this sequence is a boy in the first two years of life with a congenital heart defect. This sequence joins TRBV19 and TRBJ2-7; TRBD2 matches at 11 bases. The DNA of the CDR3 is TGTGCCAGTAGTATCACTAGCGGGAGCTACGAGCAGTACTTC. This translates into CASSITSGSYEQYF. The full variable domain, rest sourced from reference TRBV19 and TRBJ2-7, is DGGITQSPKYLFRKEGQNVTLSCEQNLNHDAMYWYRQDPGQGLRLIYYSQIVNDFQKGDIAEGYSVSREKKESFPLTVTSAQKNPTAFYLCASSITSGSYEQYFGPGTRLTVT.